Each of the 10 T cell receptor beta chains below was sequenced from the same sample in a study of CD8 T cells in ankylosing spondylitis. Study-wide points: A motif of eight highly homologous TCR beta variants was seen as apparently characteristic of ankylosing spondylitis blood.

TCRdb redid the calling of the 5' RACE reads with MiXCR, one entry per CDR3 protein. The table includes 220,000 or so distinct CDR3 sequences, around 19% detected once. The antigens for these receptors are not known. Sequencing was done on a sample of blood, either unsorted or a sorted T cell fraction (not recorded which). All receptors derive from a male donor with ankylosing spondylitis.

The V call is TRBV6-5, the J call TRBJ2-6, with no clear D. The CDR3 runs 16 residues. V shed 2 bases and J shed 1 base, with 9 bases lying between them. Germline V gene lookup returns CDR1 MNHEY and CDR2 SVGAGI. The CDR3 loop is CASSYSTVSGANVLTF. The CDR3 region has the DNA TGTGCCAGCAGTTACAGCACCGTATCTGGGGCCAACGTCCTGACTTTC.

This chain links TRBV5-1 with TRBJ2-5; TRBD1 matches 7 bases. With V trimmed by 3 bases and J by 2 bases, 4 bases remained unmatched. CDR1 and CDR2 (germline): SGHRS, YFSETQ. The CDR3 has 14 residues. CDR3 bases: TGCGCCAGCAGCTGGATGGGACAGCAAGAGACCCAGTACTTC. It is translated as CASSWMGQQETQYF.

This clonotype was picked up many times. This rearrangement joins TRBV5-1 to TRBJ1-1, with D possibly TRBD1 on 5 matching bases. Germline V gene lookup returns CDR1 SGHRS and CDR2 YFSETQ. Deletions cut 0 bases from V and 4 bases from J, with 13 bases between. The CDR3 loop spans 15 amino acids. In DNA form, the CDR3 reads TGCGCCAGCAGCTTGGATGGGGGGGAGGGCACTGAAGCTTTCTTT. It is translated as CASSLDGGEGTEAFF.

This clonotype appeared many times. The gene calls are TRBV12-3 or TRBV12-4 and TRBJ2-1, with D hard to call. Trimming took 4 bases from V and 0 from J, leaving 7 bases between them. This CDR3 is 14 amino acids long. The CDR3: CASSWASSYNEQFF. CDR3 in DNA: TGTGCCAGCAGTTGGGCGAGCTCCTACAATGAGCAGTTCTTC.

The chain links TRBV20-1 to TRBJ2-7, with TRBD2 identical over 12 bases. Germline CDR1 reads DFQATT; CDR2 reads SNEGSKA (reference sequence). The CDR3 sequence is 13 residues long. Trimming took 6 bases from V and 5 from J; bases not matched to a gene: 5. CDR3 region: CSAGTSGSHEQYF. As DNA, the CDR3 is TGCAGTGCAGGGACTAGCGGGTCTCACGAGCAGTACTTC.

This clonotype was counted a few times. The rearrangement joins TRBV19 to TRBJ2-3; a weak D match, TRBD2 (5 bases). The V gene's germline CDR1 is LNHDA and CDR2 SQIVND (reference sequence). CDR3 length equals 13 residues. The V end lost 7 bases, the J end lost 6 bases, and 14 bases lay between the germline ends. The CDR3 nucleotides are TGTGCCAGTAAAACGGGGTCTGCGGATACGCAGTATTTT. Its translation is CASKTGSADTQYF.

The CDR3 here is CSAKPRLAGYTYNEQFF. The CDR3 DNA is TGCAGTGCCAAACCCCGACTAGCGGGGTATACTTACAATGAGCAGTTCTTC. This rearrangement joins TRBV20-1 to TRBJ2-1; 11 positions match TRBD2. Germline V CDR1 and CDR2: DFQATT, SNEGSKA (reference sequence). J was trimmed by 4 bases and V by 6 bases; bases with no gene match: 14. The CDR3 has 17 residues.

Details on this clonotype: At one end the junction does not follow the germline gene, possibly because of a read error. V is TRBV6-1 and J is TRBJ1-2; 7 bases are shared with TRBD1. Germline V lookup: CDR1 MNHNS, CDR2 SASEGT. The CDR3 spans 13 residues. The CDR3 DNA reads TGTGCCAGCAGCGAAGGGACAGTCGTTGGCTACACCTTC. Translation gives CASSEGTVVGYTF.

J is TRBJ2-2 and V is TRBV7-7; D uncertain. V lost 2 bases and J lost 7, with 8 bases in between. The CDR3 length is 13 residues. CDR1 and CDR2 from the germline V gene are SSHAT and FNYEAQ (reference sequence). CDR3 bases: TGTGCCAGCAGCTTAATAGATAGCGGGGAGCTGTTTTTT. Amino acids: CASSLIDSGELFF.

This rearrangement joins TRBV5-1 to TRBJ2-7; TRBD2 might be the D (5 bases). Trimming pared 4 bases from V and 3 bases from J, leaving 17 bases between. The CDR3 is made up of 15 amino acids. Germline V lookup: CDR1 SGHRS, CDR2 YFSETQ. This CDR3 is CASSAAPGSLYEQYF. The CDR3 DNA follows: TGCGCCAGCAGCGCCGCCCCGGGATCCCTCTACGAGCAGTACTTC.